A selection of T cell receptor beta chains follows, all from one sample in a study of shared clonotypes between healthy human individuals. TCRdb keeps only in-frame clones here, not all; method: immunoSEQ multiplex PCR. The sample contains 2,500,000 or so clones, 85% to 95% of which appear only once. Material for sequencing was naive CD4+ T cells from PBMCs. The receptors shown here come from a man between 18 and 29 years old in good health. Some clones in this sample may be carry-over from other donors' samples. Each CDR3 is given with its conserved first and last residue. D genes are given only for firm matches. Clone size, where shown, is once, few, many, or a class for clones that have expanded.

>.|TRBJ2-2|TRBD2|TRBV27
CASRTTSGRGWTGELFF
TGTGCCAGCAGAACGACTAGCGGGAGAGGCTGGACCGGGGAGCTGTTTTTT
>.|TRBJ1-5|TRBD1|TRBV30
CAWSMQTGEPQHF
TGTGCCTGGAGTATGCAGACAGGGGAGCCCCAGCATTTT
>once|TRBJ2-1|TRBD2|TRBV9
CASSVDPGGFPVEQFF
TGTGCCAGCAGCGTAGATCCGGGAGGGTTCCCAGTCGAGCAGTTCTTC
>.|TRBJ1-1|.|TRBV7-8
CASSPRENTEAFF
TGTGCCAGCAGCCCGAGGGAGAACACTGAAGCTTTCTTT
>.|TRBJ2-1|TRBD2|TRBV11-2
CASSPWASGTYDEQFF
TGTGCCAGCAGCCCCTGGGCTAGCGGGACTTACGATGAGCAGTTCTTC
>.|TRBJ1-2|.|TRBV7-2
CASSPPGHGYTF
TGTGCCAGCAGCCCGCCGGGACATGGCTACACCTTC
>.|TRBJ2-1|.|TRBV5-1
CASSLVFERRDEQFF
TGCGCCAGCAGCTTGGTCTTCGAAAGAAGGGATGAGCAGTTCTTC
>.|TRBJ2-7|TRBD1|TRBV2
CASRLYSLGQASYEQYF
TGTGCCAGCAGGCTTTATTCTTTGGGACAGGCCTCCTACGAGCAGTACTTC
>.|TRBJ1-3|.|TRBV19
CASTGGSTGNTIYF
TGTGCCTCTACCGGGGGCTCTACTGGAAACACCATATATTTT
>.|TRBJ1-5|TRBD1|TRBV30
CAWSAGGGNQPQHF
TGTGCCTGGAGTGCAGGGGGGGGCAATCAGCCCCAGCATTTT
>.|TRBJ2-2|.|TRBV28
CASSSGTVNTGELFF
TGTGCCAGCAGTTCCGGGACGGTGAACACCGGGGAGCTGTTTTTT
>.|TRBJ2-2|.|TRBV7-9
CATKTVGGEAGELFF
TGTGCCACCAAAACCGTCGGAGGGGAGGCCGGGGAGCTGTTTTTT
>.|TRBJ1-4|TRBD1|TRBV6-1
CASSEKGAGEKLFF
TGTGCCAGCAGTGAAAAGGGGGCGGGTGAAAAACTGTTTTTT
>.|TRBJ1-1|.|TRBV6-6
CASSTRDRSNTEAFF
TGTGCCAGCAGTACCCGAGACAGGTCGAACACTGAAGCTTTCTTT
>many|TRBJ2-1|TRBD2|TRBV2
CASSRLAGGYNEQFF
TGTGCCAGCAGCAGACTAGCGGGAGGCTACAATGAGCAGTTCTTC
>.|TRBJ2-7|.|TRBV5-1
CASSLGTLGGYEQYF
TGCGCCAGCAGCTTAGGGACACTGGGAGGGTACGAGCAGTACTTC
>.|TRBJ1-1|.|TRBV5-1
CASSLVGSRNTEAFF
TGCGCCAGCAGCTTGGTTGGCAGCCGGAACACTGAAGCTTTCTTT
>.|TRBJ2-5|.|TRBV4-1
CASSQVSTRQETQYF
TGCGCCAGCAGCCAAGTCTCGACTAGACAAGAGACCCAGTACTTC
>.|TRBJ2-2|TRBD1|TRBV5-1
CASSQRTGGPGELFF
TGCGCCAGCAGCCAAAGGACAGGGGGCCCCGGGGAGCTGTTTTTT
>.|TRBJ2-5|.|TRBV5-1
CASSLIQGQETQYF
TGCGCCAGCAGCTTGATACAGGGCCAAGAGACCCAGTACTTC
>.|TRBJ2-7|TRBD1|TRBV7-9
CASSSGQVLEQYF
TGTGCCAGCAGCTCGGGACAGGTTCTAGAGCAGTACTTC
>.|TRBJ1-5|.|TRBV18
CASSPVTANQPQHF
TGTGCCAGCTCACCTGTGACAGCCAATCAGCCCCAGCATTTT
>.|TRBJ2-5|TRBD2|TRBV19
CASSVSGGPQETQYF
TGTGCCAGTAGTGTCTCGGGAGGGCCGCAAGAGACCCAGTACTTC
>.|TRBJ2-1|.|TRBV30
CAWSSFGPLGDEQFF
TGTGCCTGGAGTTCTTTCGGGCCCTTAGGGGATGAGCAGTTCTTC
>once|TRBJ1-3|.|TRBV2
CASIDVAGWGNTIYF
TGTGCCAGCATAGATGTTGCAGGATGGGGAAACACCATATATTTT
>.|TRBJ2-7|TRBD2|TRBV5-1
CASSLGVGSGSSSYEQYF
TGCGCCAGCAGCTTGGGCGTGGGTAGCGGGAGCTCGAGTTACGAGCAGTACTTC
>.|TRBJ2-7|TRBD2|TRBV19
CASSIGLAEPYEQYF
TGTGCCAGTAGTATTGGACTAGCGGAACCCTACGAGCAGTACTTC
>.|TRBJ2-4|TRBD2|TRBV7-2
CASSLVRSGSGDIQYF
TGTGCCAGCAGCTTGGTCCGGAGCGGGAGTGGAGACATTCAGTACTTC
>.|TRBJ2-2|.|TRBV7-8
CASSWAGALNTGELFF
TGTGCCAGCTCGTGGGCGGGGGCGCTGAACACCGGGGAGCTGTTTTTT
>.|TRBJ1-1|.|TRBV9
CASSAKGGTEAFF
TGTGCCAGCAGCGCTAAGGGGGGCACTGAAGCTTTCTTT
>.|TRBJ2-3|TRBD2|TRBV12-5
CASASLLAGGADTQYF
TGTGCTAGTGCCTCGTTACTAGCGGGAGGGGCCGATACGCAGTATTTT
>once|TRBJ2-5|.|TRBV9
CASSVAPWGQETQYF
TGTGCCAGCAGCGTAGCCCCTTGGGGCCAAGAGACCCAGTACTTC
>.|TRBJ2-3|.|TRBV5-1
CASSLGAGSTDTQYF
TGCGCCAGCAGCTTGGGGGCGGGGAGCACAGATACGCAGTATTTT
>.|TRBJ2-2|TRBD2|TRBV5-4
CASSLAGASGRFTGELFF
TGTGCCAGCAGCTTGGCCGGGGCTAGCGGGAGGTTTACCGGGGAGCTGTTTTTT
>.|TRBJ2-7|.|TRBV21-1
CASSKARAGNYEQYF
TGTGCCAGCAGCAAAGCGAGGGCGGGGAACTACGAGCAGTACTTC
>.|TRBJ2-3|.|TRBV10-1
CASSESLGSTDTQYF
TGCGCCAGCAGTGAGAGCCTTGGTAGCACAGATACGCAGTATTTT
>.|TRBJ2-7|TRBD1|TRBV6-6
CASTNRGQGPYEQYF
TGTGCCAGCACGAATCGAGGACAGGGTCCCTACGAGCAGTACTTC
>.|TRBJ2-7|TRBD1|TRBV5-6
CASSHGQGAAYEQYF
TGTGCCAGCAGCCATGGACAGGGGGCGGCCTACGAGCAGTACTTC
>.|TRBJ1-5|.|TRBV19
CASSSRGTYSNQPQHF
TGTGCCAGTAGTTCCAGGGGCACTTATAGCAATCAGCCCCAGCATTTT
>.|TRBJ1-5|TRBD1|TRBV6-6
CASRPPGQPNQPQHF
TGTGCCAGCAGGCCTCCGGGACAGCCCAATCAGCCCCAGCATTTT
>.|TRBJ2-7|.|TRBV21-1
CASIIGDLLEYEQYF
TGTGCCAGCATCATAGGGGACCTCCTCGAATACGAGCAGTACTTC
>.|TRBJ2-1|.|TRBV9
CASSVDGGTPEQFF
TGTGCCAGCAGCGTAGACGGAGGAACACCTGAGCAGTTCTTC
>.|TRBJ1-2|.|TRBV11-2
CASSLGGTGSPAYGYTF
TGTGCCAGCAGCTTAGGCGGAACAGGTTCCCCCGCGTATGGCTACACCTTC
>.|TRBJ2-7|TRBD1|TRBV11-1
CASSLGQGAWEQYF
TGTGCCAGCAGCTTAGGGCAGGGGGCCTGGGAGCAGTACTTC
>.|TRBJ1-4|TRBD1|TRBV4-1
CASSQTAGVQGEKLFF
TGCGCCAGCAGCCAGACAGCAGGGGTACAGGGGGAAAAACTGTTTTTT
>.|TRBJ2-5|TRBD1|TRBV6-5
CASSYRGQVETQYF
TGTGCCAGCAGTTATAGGGGGCAGGTAGAGACCCAGTACTTC
>.|TRBJ2-7|.|TRBV19
CASSPREGYEQYF
TGTGCCAGTAGTCCCCGTGAGGGATACGAGCAGTACTTC
>.|TRBJ2-7|.|TRBV2
CASSDDRLVYEQYF
TGTGCCAGCAGTGACGACCGCCTAGTCTACGAGCAGTACTTC
>.|TRBJ2-1|TRBD2|TRBV7-3
CASSLRLAGYNEQFF
TGTGCCAGCAGCTTAAGGCTAGCGGGGTACAATGAGCAGTTCTTC